This T cell receptor (beta chain) was obtained from a study of spatial heterogeneity in lung cancer. Points from the study as a whole: How many expanded intratumoral alpha and beta TCRs were present tracked the tumor mutation count, which was a count of nonsynonymous mutations.

Every TCR cDNA molecule bore its own unique molecular identifier. TCRdb passed the 5' RACE reads through MiXCR, listing each CDR3 protein once. The repertoire consists of about 30,000 distinct CDR3 sequences, with about 7.1% occurring once and the leading ten covering almost 25%. A few counts support this clonotype. Antigen specificity is unknown. As for time point: sample taken at primary tumor resection. A total of approximately 69 untreated early-stage non-small cell lung cancer patients served as donors. From tumor, nontumor lung or frozen PBMC, whole RNA was taken unsorted for sequencing. The CDR3 has 13 residues. Germline CDR1 and CDR2: DFQATT and SNEGSKA (reference sequence). The V end was cut by 3 bases, the J end by 0 bases, with 5 bases between.

This TCR was sampled from a male donor with early-stage non-small cell lung cancer. The sequences come from lung tumor tissue, collected at surgery. The V call is TRBV20-1, the J call TRBJ1-4; D unclear. The CDR3: CSASDTTNEKLFF. The CDR3 DNA reads TGCAGTGCTAGTGACACAACTAATGAAAAACTGTTTTTT.